This is a list of T cell receptor beta chains from one sample in a study of OX40 agonist ivuxolimab in advanced cancers. The table came from immunoSEQ multiplex PCR; TCRdb's copy has only in-frame clones and leaves some out. The sample includes 28,000 or so clones, more than 85% seen only once; the top ten take more than 25%. Sequenced here: CD4+ or CD8+ T cells sorted from blood, sampled in a trial of the OX40 agonist ivuxolimab. The receptors here all came from an adult with an advanced solid tumor such as melanoma, head and neck, liver or kidney cancer. Each CDR3 is given with its conserved first and last residue. The D gene is left open where the match is weak. A clone size is listed for some rows: how often the clone was seen (once, few, many), or a class if it is expanded.

D gene	V gene	J gene	clone size	CDR3 DNA	CDR3 protein
-	TRBV6-1	TRBJ2-7	-	TGTGCCAGCTCCGGGACCAGGGTCTACGAGCAGTACTTC	CASSGTRVYEQYF
-	TRBV4-2	TRBJ1-1	-	TGTGCCAGCAGCCAAGAATGGGGTTCCACTGAAGCTTTCTTT	CASSQEWGSTEAFF
-	TRBV28	TRBJ1-3	-	TGTGCCAGCAGTTTACAGGGAGACTCTGGAAACACCATATATTTT	CASSLQGDSGNTIYF
-	TRBV7-7	TRBJ1-5	-	TGTGCCAGCAGCTTAGCGGTAATAGGGGCTTTCCATAGCAATCAGCCCCAGCATTTT	CASSLAVIGAFHSNQPQHF
-	TRBV27	TRBJ1-1	-	TGTGCCAGCACCGTTGGTGGGGGCACTGAAGCTTTCTTT	CASTVGGGTEAFF
-	TRBV19	TRBJ2-1	-	TGTGCCAGTAGTATCGAGTCTCCCTACAATGAGCAGTTCTTC	CASSIESPYNEQFF
TRBD2	TRBV19	TRBJ2-1	-	TGTGCCAGTAGTCCCCTAGCGGGAACGGTGGATGAGCAGTTCTTC	CASSPLAGTVDEQFF
-	TRBV11-1	TRBJ2-7	-	TGTGCCAGCAGCTTAAGTAGCTCTGTCGAGCAGTACTTC	CASSLSSSVEQYF
TRBD1	TRBV19	TRBJ1-1	-	TGTGCCAGTAGTCTGTCGACAGGGAGGGGCACTGAAGCTTTCTTT	CASSLSTGRGTEAFF
-	TRBV10-1	TRBJ2-7	-	TGCGCCAGCAGTGGGGTGGAGGGGTCCTACGAGCAGTACTTC	CASSGVEGSYEQYF
-	TRBV4-1	TRBJ1-1	once	TGCGCCAGCAGCCAAGCGGCGGGGGACACTGAAGCTTTCTTT	CASSQAAGDTEAFF
TRBD2	TRBV27	TRBJ2-3	-	TGTGCCAGCAGCCCAGGGACTAGCGGGGCCACAGATACGCAGTATTTT	CASSPGTSGATDTQYF
-	TRBV6-5	TRBJ2-7	-	TGTGCCAGCAGTTACTCGAACTCTGGCCGCGAGCAGTACTTC	CASSYSNSGREQYF
-	TRBV4-1	TRBJ2-7	-	TGCGCCAGCAGCCAAGGGTCCGGTCCCTACGAGCAGTACTTC	CASSQGSGPYEQYF
-	TRBV30	TRBJ1-1	-	TGTGCCTGGAGGTCGGGGACGATGAACACTGAAGCTTTCTTT	CAWRSGTMNTEAFF
-	TRBV11-3	TRBJ1-2	-	TGTGCCAGCAGCTTTTTCGGCAGGCCCTCGGCTAACTATGGCTACACCTTC	CASSFFGRPSANYGYTF
-	TRBV10-1	TRBJ1-3	-	TGCGCCAGCTCAGACATGACTGGAAACACCATATATTTT	CASSDMTGNTIYF
-	TRBV6-5	TRBJ2-5	-	TGTGCCAGCAGTTACTCCGAACAAGAGACCCAGTACTTC	CASSYSEQETQYF
TRBD2	TRBV11-2	TRBJ2-3	-	TGTGCCAGCAGCAGTGAGGGACTAGCGGGATCCGATACGCAGTATTTT	CASSSEGLAGSDTQYF
-	TRBV6-4	TRBJ1-1	-	TGTGCCAGCAGTGACAAAATGCTGAACACTGAAGCTTTCTTT	CASSDKMLNTEAFF